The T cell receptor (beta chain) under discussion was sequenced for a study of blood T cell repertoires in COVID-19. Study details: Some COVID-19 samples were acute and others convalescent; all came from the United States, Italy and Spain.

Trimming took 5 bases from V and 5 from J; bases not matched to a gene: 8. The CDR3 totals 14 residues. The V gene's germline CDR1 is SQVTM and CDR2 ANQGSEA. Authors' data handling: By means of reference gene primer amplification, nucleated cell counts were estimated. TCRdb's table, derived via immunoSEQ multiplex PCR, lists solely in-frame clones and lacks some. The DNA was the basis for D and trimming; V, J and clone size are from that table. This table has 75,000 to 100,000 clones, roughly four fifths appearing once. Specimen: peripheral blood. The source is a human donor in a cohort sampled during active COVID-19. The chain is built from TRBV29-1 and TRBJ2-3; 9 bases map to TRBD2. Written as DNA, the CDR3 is TGCAGCGTTAAAATAGCGGGGGCAGTAGATACGCAGTATTTT. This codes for CSVKIAGAVDTQYF.